This T cell receptor beta chain was recovered during a study of blood T cells in healthy people across ages. For the second PCR, which ran for about 6 to 11 cycles, a sample-barcoded 5' primer and a J-beta primer mix were used. Via MiXCR, TCRdb re-called the 5' RACE reads, giving one row per CDR3 protein. The profile shows roughly 800,000 distinct CDR3 sequences, about three fifths of them singletons. Germline lookup yields CDR1 DFQATT and CDR2 SNEGSKA (reference sequence). The CDR3 has 14 amino acids. The V and J genes are TRBV20-1 and TRBJ2-5; no reliable D call. Near its end, the DNA agrees better with TRBJ2-7, so the J call may be wrong. The sample taken for sequencing was blood. The sequence was obtained from a man aged 25-45 years in good health. The CDR3 bases are TGCAGTGCCCAATCGGGTGGTGGGGACTACGAGCAGTACTTC. It yields the protein CSAQSGGGDYEQYF.